This T cell receptor (beta chain) was obtained from a study of beta chain features in type 1 diabetes. Findings and caveats of the study: When Type 1 diabetes patients were examined, their TCRB CDR3s proved moderately but significantly shorter in all four CD4+ subsets.

Expressed TCRB transcripts got sequenced, as all isolated RNA was reverse transcribed. The protocol was immunoSEQ multiplex PCR, while the TCRdb copy is restricted to in-frame clones and leaves out a portion. The table includes 600,000 to 700,000 clones, roughly 12% detected once. This clone has a single count. No antigen is known for it. Germline V lookup: CDR1 SGHRS, CDR2 YFSETQ. With 7 bases removed from V and 0 bases from J, the gap between germline ends came to 15 bases. The CDR3 is 15 residues long. This TCR derives from a man aged 25-40 years with type 1 diabetes. Sequences were obtained from naive CD4+ T cells from blood. The chain couples TRBV5-1 to TRBJ2-3, with D possibly matching TRBD1 (6 bases). The CDR3 loop is CASGGTGLSTDTQYF. The CDR3 DNA is TGCGCCAGCGGAGGAACAGGGCTGAGCACAGATACGCAGTATTTT.